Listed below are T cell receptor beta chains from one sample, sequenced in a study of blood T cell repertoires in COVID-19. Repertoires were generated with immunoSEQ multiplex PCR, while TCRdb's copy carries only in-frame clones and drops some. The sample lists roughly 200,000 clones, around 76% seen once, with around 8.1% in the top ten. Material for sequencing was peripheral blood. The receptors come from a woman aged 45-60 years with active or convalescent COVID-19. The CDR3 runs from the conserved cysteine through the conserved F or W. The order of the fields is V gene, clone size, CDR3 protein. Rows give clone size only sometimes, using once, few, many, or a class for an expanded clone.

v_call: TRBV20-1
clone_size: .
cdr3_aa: CSARLTSGMDF

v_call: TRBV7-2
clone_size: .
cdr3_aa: CASSWAGVRATEQFF

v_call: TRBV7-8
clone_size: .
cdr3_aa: CASSLGRTRGAYEQYF

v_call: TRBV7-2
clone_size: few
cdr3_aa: CASSQGAGFGETQYF

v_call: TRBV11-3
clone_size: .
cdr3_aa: CASSLATGAYYEQYF

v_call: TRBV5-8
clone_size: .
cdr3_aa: CASSTPRDYSTDTQYF

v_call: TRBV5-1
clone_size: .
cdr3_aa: CASSNGRLASTDTQYF

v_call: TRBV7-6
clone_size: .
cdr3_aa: CASREGTPHTGELFF

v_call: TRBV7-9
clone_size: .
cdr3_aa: CASSLGSGVDRADEQFF

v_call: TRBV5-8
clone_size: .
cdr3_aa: CASSLQGQGQGYTF

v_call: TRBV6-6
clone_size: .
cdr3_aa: CASSKLAGTYEQYF

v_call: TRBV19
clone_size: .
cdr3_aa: CASSIVSRGTAEAFF

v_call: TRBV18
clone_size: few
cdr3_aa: CASSPMAGSNYGYTF

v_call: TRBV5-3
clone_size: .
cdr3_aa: CARSLNRDGNQPQHF

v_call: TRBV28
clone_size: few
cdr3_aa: CASSNTGGSEAFF

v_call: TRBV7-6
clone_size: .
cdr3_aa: CASSVDRGAGNTIYF

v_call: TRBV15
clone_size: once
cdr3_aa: CATSRDQGIGYEQYF

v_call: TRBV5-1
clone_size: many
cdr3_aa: CASSSWGQAGGTEAFF

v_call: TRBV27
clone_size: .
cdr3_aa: CASSLSPGRGSSYEQYF

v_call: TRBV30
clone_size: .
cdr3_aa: CAWSVLGEPLHF

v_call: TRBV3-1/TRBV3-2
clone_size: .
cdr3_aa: CASSQVAAGAQYF

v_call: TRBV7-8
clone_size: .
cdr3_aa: CASSLNTLNTEAFF

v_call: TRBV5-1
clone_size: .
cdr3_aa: CASSLAYGGVGETQYF

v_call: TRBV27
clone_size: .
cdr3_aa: CASSTVQGYETQYF

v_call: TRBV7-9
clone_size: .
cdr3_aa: CASSTGGSNSPLHF

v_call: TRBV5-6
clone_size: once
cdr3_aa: CASSSERTEFYEQYF

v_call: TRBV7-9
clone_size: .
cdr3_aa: CASSFTSGTGDYGYTF